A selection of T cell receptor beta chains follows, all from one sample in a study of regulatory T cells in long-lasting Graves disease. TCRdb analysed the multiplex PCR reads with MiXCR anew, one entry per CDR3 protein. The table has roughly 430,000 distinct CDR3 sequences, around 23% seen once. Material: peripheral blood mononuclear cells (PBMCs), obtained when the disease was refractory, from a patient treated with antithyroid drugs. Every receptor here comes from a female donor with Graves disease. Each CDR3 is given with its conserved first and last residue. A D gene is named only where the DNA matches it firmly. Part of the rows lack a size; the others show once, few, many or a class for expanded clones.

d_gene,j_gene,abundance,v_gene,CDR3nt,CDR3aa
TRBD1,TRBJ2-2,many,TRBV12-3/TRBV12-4,TGTGCCAGCAGTCCGACAGGGGGCGTCTCTTACACCGGGGAGCTGTTTTTT,CASSPTGGVSYTGELFF
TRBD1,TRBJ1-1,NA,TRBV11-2,TGTGCCAGCAGCCGCGGACAGGGGGTGCCTGGAAACACTGAAGCTTTCTTT,CASSRGQGVPGNTEAFF
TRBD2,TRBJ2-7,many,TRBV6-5,TGTGCCAGCAGTTACGCTCTCTCACTAGCGGGAGGCCCCTACGAGCAGTACTTC,CASSYALSLAGGPYEQYF
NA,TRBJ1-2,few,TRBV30,TGTGCCTGGAGTCCGCACAGGGAGTATGGCTACACCTTC,CAWSPHREYGYTF
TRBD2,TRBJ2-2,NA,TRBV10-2,TGCGCCAGCGCAGTTAATCCGGGAGGGCCGAGGACCGGGGAGCTGTTTTTT,CASAVNPGGPRTGELFF
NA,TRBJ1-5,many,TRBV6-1,TGTGCCAGCAGTGAATATCAGAACGCTCAGCCCCAGCATTTT,CASSEYQNAQPQHF
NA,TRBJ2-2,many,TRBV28,TGTGCCAGCAGTTCTATAGGGGGCACCGGGGAGCTGTTTTTT,CASSSIGGTGELFF
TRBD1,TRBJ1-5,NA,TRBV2,TGTGCCAGCAGTGCCAGCCCCGGACAGGGAAGGGGGCCCCAGCATTTC,CASSASPGQGRGPQHF
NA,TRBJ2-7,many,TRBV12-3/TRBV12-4,TGTGCCAGCAGTTTAGGGGGTTTAGCGGAGTTGGGCTACGAGCAGTACTTC,CASSLGGLAELGYEQYF
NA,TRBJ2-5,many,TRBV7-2,TGTGCCAGCAGCTTACAGGGGCTGGGGGGACCCCAGTACTTC,CASSLQGLGGPQYF
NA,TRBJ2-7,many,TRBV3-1,TGTGCCAGCAGCCCCCGTGTAGCCGGGGAGCAGTACTTC,CASSPRVAGEQYF
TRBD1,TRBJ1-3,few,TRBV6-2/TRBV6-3,TGTGCCAGCAGTTACTCGCAGGGGGCTGCTGGAAACACCATATATTTT,CASSYSQGAAGNTIYF
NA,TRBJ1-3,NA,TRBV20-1,TGCAGTGCTAGTATGGGGATGGAAGACACCATATATTTT,CSASMGMEDTIYF
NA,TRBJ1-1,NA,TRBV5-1,TGCGCCAGCAGCTTGGGATTACAGGGGAACACTGAAGCTTTCTTT,CASSLGLQGNTEAFF
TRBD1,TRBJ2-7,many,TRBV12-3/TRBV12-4,TGTGCCAGCAGTACCGGGACAGGGTTCGTCGAGCAGTACTTC,CASSTGTGFVEQYF
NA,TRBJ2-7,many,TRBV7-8,TGTGCCAGCAGCACCCTTAGGGACTACGAGCAGTACTTC,CASSTLRDYEQYF
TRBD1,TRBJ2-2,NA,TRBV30,TGTGCCTGGAGTGTACGGAAGGGGGCGAAGGGGGAGCTGTTTTTT,CAWSVRKGAKGELFF
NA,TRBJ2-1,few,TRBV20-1,TGCAGTGCGCGACGGACAGAGAGCTCCTACAATGAGCAGTTCTTC,CSARRTESSYNEQFF
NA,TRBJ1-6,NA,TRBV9,TGTGCCAGCAGCGCGAGTTATAATTCACCCCTCCACTTT,CASSASYNSPLHF
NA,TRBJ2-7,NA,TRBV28,TGTGCCAGCCTCCTTTCCCTAGCTTCCGAGCAGTACTTC,CASLLSLASEQYF
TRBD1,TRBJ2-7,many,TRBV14,TGTGCCAGCAGCCAAGAAGGCGGGACAGGGTCCGAGCAGTACTTC,CASSQEGGTGSEQYF
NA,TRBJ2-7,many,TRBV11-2,TGTGCCAGCAGCCGGGCCACTGGGCCCTACGAGCAGTACTTC,CASSRATGPYEQYF
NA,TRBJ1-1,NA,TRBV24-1,TGTGCCACCAGTGATTCTGGCAGAACGAACACTGAAGCTTTCTTT,CATSDSGRTNTEAFF
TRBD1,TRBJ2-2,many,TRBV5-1,TGCGCCAGCAGCACAGGGACAGGCGGGAACACCGGGGAGCTGTTTTTT,CASSTGTGGNTGELFF
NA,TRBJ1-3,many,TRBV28,TGTGCCAGCAGTTTGACAGGAATCGGAAACACCATATATTTT,CASSLTGIGNTIYF
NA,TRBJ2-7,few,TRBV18,TGTGCCAGCTCACCAGCGGCGCGCTCCTACGAGCAGTACTTC,CASSPAARSYEQYF
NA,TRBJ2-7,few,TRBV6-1,TGTGCCAGCAGTGAGCGGTGGGGCCCTTTGGAGCAGTACTTC,CASSERWGPLEQYF
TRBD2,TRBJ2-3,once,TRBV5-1,TGCGCCAGCAGCTTGAGATGGACTAGCGGGGCGACAACAGATACGCAGTATTTT,CASSLRWTSGATTDTQYF
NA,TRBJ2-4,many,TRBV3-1,TGTGCCAGCAGCCAAGTAAAGCAAGGAACCAAAAACATTCAGTACTTC,CASSQVKQGTKNIQYF
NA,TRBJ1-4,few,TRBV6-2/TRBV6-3,TGTGCCAGCAGTGAAGCGGGGATCGAAGAAAAACTGTTTTTT,CASSEAGIEEKLFF